This TCR beta chain was observed in a study of T cells in tuberculosis. Turning to the study itself: CD1B tetramers identified T cells specific for mycobacterial lipid GMM.

TCR-alpha and TCR-beta chains were sequenced unpaired. Using immunoSEQ multiplex PCR, the repertoire was profiled, and TCRdb retains in-frame clones only, with some absent. The table includes about 58,000 clones, roughly 87% detected once. Broader study findings: T cells binding CD1B-GMM tetramer weakly possibly escaped the sort.

Sorting used thawed, overnight-rested PBMC stained with anti-CD3, a viability dye and GMM-loaded CD1B tetramer. The CD1B tetramers carried C32 glucose monomycolate purified from Rhodococcus equi. Approximately 100,000 tetramer-negative cells were sorted from each donor. V was pared by 6 bases and J by 3 bases, with 15 bases between. The germline V gene encodes CDR1 MNHEY and CDR2 SVGAGI. The CDR3 consists of 14 residues. Sequencing was carried out using CD1b-GMM tetramer-negative cells sorted from PBMCs. The chain couples TRBV6-5 to TRBJ2-7; maybe TRBD2 (6 bases). The receptor was derived from an adult woman with latent tuberculosis. The CDR3 is CASSSPRDLYEQYF. CDR3 in DNA: TGTGCCAGCAGCTCCCCGCGGGACCTCTACGAGCAGTACTTC.